These 28 T cell receptor beta chains share one sample of origin, sequenced in a study of T cells in Graves' hyperthyroidism and ophthalmopathy. TCR beta CDR3 regions were amplified from RNA. The HTBI primer set was used in a first-round RT-PCR of the TCR CDR3. TCRdb itself ran the multiplex PCR reads through MiXCR, one entry per CDR3 protein. Of 500,000 to 600,000 distinct CDR3 sequences detected, more than 45% appear once; the ten largest clones hold roughly 20%. The specimen was peripheral blood or thyroid tissue (not recorded which). Every receptor here comes from an adult woman with Graves' disease, either hyperthyroidism or ophthalmopathy (not recorded which).

The V and J genes are TRBV5-1 and TRBJ1-3, with 9 positions matching TRBD1. J lost 0 bases, V lost 7 bases, and 2 bases had no gene match. This CDR3 is built from 14 residues. Germline V gene data show CDR1 as SGHRS and CDR2 as YFSETQ. This CDR3 is CASQTGGSGNTIYF. In DNA, the CDR3 is TGCGCCAGCCAGACAGGGGGCTCTGGAAACACCATATATTTT.

This clonotype was found many times. This chain uses TRBV20-1 with TRBJ1-2; the D gene is possibly TRBD1 (6 bases). Trimming took 4 bases from V and 3 from J, leaving 18 bases between them. The CDR3 covers 15 residues. Germline V gene sequence: CDR1 DFQATT, CDR2 SNEGSKA (reference sequence). CDR3 sequence (DNA): TGCAGTGCTAAGGGAGTGTTGGGGGCATACTATGGCTACACCTTC. This translates into CSAKGVLGAYYGYTF.

The chain recombines TRBV5-4 with TRBJ2-5; weak D call: TRBD2 (6 bases). Trimming removed 2 bases at V and 2 bases at J, with 13 bases between. CDR1 and CDR2 from the germline V gene are SGHNT and YYREEE (reference sequence). The CDR3 loop spans 15 amino acids. The CDR3 DNA reads as TGTGCCAGCAGCTTAGGTGGGAGGCAACAAGAGACCCAGTACTTC. It is translated as CASSLGGRQQETQYF.

V is TRBV2 and J is TRBJ2-2; 8 bases line up with TRBD1. Germline-derived CDR1 and CDR2 are SNHLY and FYNNEI. The CDR3 runs 17 residues. V shed 2 bases and J 3 bases; nucleotides not matched to a gene: 8. The CDR3 nucleotides are TGTGCCAGCAGTGAAAGATCAGGGGGCGGGTACACCGGGGAGCTGTTTTTT. Translation gives CASSERSGGGYTGELFF.

At least ten counts were recorded for this clonotype. The gene calls are TRBV7-9 and TRBJ1-3; 11 nucleotides align to TRBD1. Germline-derived CDR1 and CDR2 are SEHNR and FQNEAQ (reference sequence). There are 17 residues in the CDR3. V trimming: 2 bases; J trimming: 0 bases; junction bases outside the gene matches: 3. The DNA of the CDR3 is TGTGCCAGCAGCTTACCCGGGACAGGGGGCTCTGGAAACACCATATATTTT. Its protein is CASSLPGTGGSGNTIYF. Based on the CDR3 plus reference TRBV7-9 and TRBJ1-3, the full variable domain is DTGVSQNPRHKITKRGQNVTFRCDPISEHNRLYWYRQTLGQGPEFLTYFQNEAQLEKSRLLSDRFSAERPKGSFSTLEIQRTEQGDSAMYLCASSLPGTGGSGNTIYFGEGSWLTVV.

This clonotype was counted many times. The chain recombines TRBV11-2 with TRBJ2-7, with 16 bases lining up with TRBD2. The CDR3 has 16 amino acids. Per germline, CDR1 SGHAT and CDR2 FQNNGV. Trimming cost V 5 bases and J 3 bases; bases outside gene matches: 4. The DNA of the CDR3 is TGTGCCAGCAGCCTGGGACTAGCGGGAGGGGTCTACGAGCAGTACTTC. Its protein is CASSLGLAGGVYEQYF.

Only a few counts were recorded for this clonotype. J is TRBJ2-7 and V is TRBV9; D is unclear. The CDR3 covers 10 residues. The V and J ends lost 4 bases and 6 bases respectively, with 5 bases between them. The germline V gene has CDR1 SGDLS and CDR2 YYNGEE. This CDR3 is CASSRPEQYF. CDR3 nucleotide sequence: TGTGCCAGCAGCCGACCCGAGCAGTACTTC.

This rearrangement joins TRBV3-1 to TRBJ1-6; 7 bases match TRBD1. The germline gives CDR1 LGHDT, CDR2 YNNKEL (reference sequence). This CDR3 comprises 15 residues. Losses at the gene ends were 5 bases for V and 9 bases for J; bases not matched to a gene: 10. Here the CDR3 reads CASSELGTDPSPLHF. The CDR3 DNA reads as TGTGCCAGCAGCGAACTGGGGACAGATCCTTCACCCCTCCACTTT.

The chain couples TRBV30 to TRBJ1-4; 7 bases are shared with TRBD1. CDR1 is GTSNPN and CDR2 is SVGIG in the germline V gene (reference sequence). J lost 13 bases, V lost 1 base, and 6 bases had no gene match. This CDR3 contains 12 residues. CDR3 DNA: TGTGCCTGGAGTGGACAGGGAGTCGGACTGTTTTTT. This sequence encodes CAWSGQGVGLFF.

The chain joins TRBV20-1 to TRBJ2-3, with a possible D match to TRBD2 (5 bases). Germline CDR1 and CDR2: DFQATT and SNEGSKA (reference sequence). The length of the CDR3 is 15 residues. V was shortened by 5 bases and J by 2 bases, with 17 bases between the two germline ends. The CDR3 reads CSARLTASHTDTQYF. The CDR3 nucleotides are TGCAGTGCTCGACTCACGGCTAGCCACACAGATACGCAGTATTTT.

The chain uses TRBV5-1 and TRBJ1-1, with unresolved D. The CDR3 is 13 residues long. Germline V lookup: CDR1 SGHRS, CDR2 YFSETQ. Trimming took 7 bases from V and 4 from J, leaving 14 bases between them. CDR3 coding DNA: TGCGCCAGCTCCCCCCTTCGGCGCACTGAAGCTTTCTTT. Translated, it gives CASSPLRRTEAFF.

Many counts were recorded for this clonotype. The chain employs TRBV7-9 and TRBJ2-7, with D unresolved. Trimming shortened V by 2 bases and J by 2 bases, and 10 bases separated the two germline ends. The CDR3 loop spans 14 amino acids. Looked up from germline, CDR1 is SEHNR and CDR2 is FQNEAQ (reference sequence). For the CDR3, the DNA is TGTGCCAGCAGCTTATCCGGACCCCCCTACGAGCAGTACTTC. Translated, it gives CASSLSGPPYEQYF.

This clonotype was counted ten times or more. The CDR3 sequence: CASSTTHAGNTIYF. The CDR3 DNA is TGTGCCAGCAGCACCACCCACGCGGGAAACACCATATATTTT. This chain joins TRBV7-2 and TRBJ1-3; D gene unclear. CDR3 length: 14 residues. Germline V gene lookup returns CDR1 SGHTA and CDR2 FQGNSA. V was pared by 5 bases and J by 4 bases, with 12 bases between. Using reference TRBV7-2 and TRBJ1-3 for the parts outside the CDR3, the full variable domain is GAGVSQSPSNKVTEKGKDVELRCDPISGHTALYWYRQSLGQGLEFLIYFQGNSAPDKSGLPSDRFSAERTGGSVSTLTIQRTQQEDSAVYLCASSTTHAGNTIYFGEGSWLTVV.

The V gene is TRBV2, the J gene TRBJ2-2; D gene ambiguous. Germline assignment: CDR1 SNHLY and CDR2 FYNNEI. The CDR3 length is 13 residues. The V gene lost 11 bases and the J gene lost 7 bases, with 17 bases spanning the gap. Written as DNA, the CDR3 is TGTGCCGAAAAACTCCCAGACATCGGGGAGCTGTTTTTT. This codes for CAEKLPDIGELFF.

V gene TRBV29-1 combines with J gene TRBJ1-4; TRBD1 matches 7 bases. There are 14 residues in the CDR3. Losses at the gene ends were 5 bases for V and 5 bases for J; bases not matched to a gene: 8. The germline CDR1 and CDR2 sequences are SQVTM and ANQGSEA. CDR3 DNA: TGCAGCGTTCTTGACAGGGAATACAATGAAAAACTGTTTTTT. This encodes CSVLDREYNEKLFF. The full variable domain, rest sourced from reference TRBV29-1 and TRBJ1-4, is SAVISQKPSRDICQRGTSLTIQCQVDSQVTMMFWYRQQPGQSLTLIATANQGSEATYESGFVIDKFPISRPNLTFSTLTVSNMSPEDSSIYLCSVLDREYNEKLFFGSGTQLSVL.

The genes are TRBV12-3 or TRBV12-4 and TRBJ1-5, with D hard to call. The CDR3 sequence is 14 residues long. Trimming cost V 2 bases and J 4 bases, with 9 bases left between them. This CDR3 reads CASSLNGVNQPQHF. CDR3 sequence (DNA): TGTGCCAGCAGTTTAAACGGTGTAAATCAGCCCCAGCATTTT.

Comment on this clonotype: A much larger clonotype is one base distant, so this may be a read error. The genes are TRBV11-2 and TRBJ2-7, with D possibly matching TRBD2 (5 bases). Germline assignment: CDR1 SGHAT and CDR2 FQNNGV. The CDR3 has 15 residues. CDR3 bases: TGTGCCAGCAGGTTAGATGGTAGAGGGCGGGCCGAGCAGTACTTC. Translating gives CASRLDGRGRAEQYF.

The rearrangement joins TRBV18 to TRBJ1-5; 10 nucleotides align to TRBD1. Germline lookup yields CDR1 KGHSH and CDR2 LQKENI. CDR3 length equals 15 residues. Unmatched junction bases numbered 7, after V lost 6 bases and J lost 5 bases. In DNA, the CDR3 is TGTGCCAGCTCCCGCGGGACAGGGGCCCATCAGCCCCAGCATTTT. Translated: CASSRGTGAHQPQHF.

Regarding this clonotype: Being one base from a much bigger clone, this may be a read error. This chain joins TRBV28 and TRBJ2-7, with 10 bases lining up with TRBD2. The CDR3 is 13 residues long. Germline-derived CDR1 and CDR2 are MDHEN and SYDVKM. V was clipped by 8 bases and J by 3 bases; unmatched bases: 4. CDR3 region: CASGTSVSYEQYF. CDR3 DNA sequence: TGTGCCAGCGGGACTAGCGTGAGCTACGAGCAGTACTTC.

This clonotype was seen ten or more times. V usage is TRBV3-1 and J usage is TRBJ1-2; D unclear. Germline CDR1 LGHDT, CDR2 YNNKEL (reference sequence). The CDR3 runs to 13 residues. V shed 5 bases and J shed 0 bases, with 7 bases lying between them. The CDR3, as DNA: TGTGCCAGCAGCATAAGAGCTAACTATGGCTACACCTTC. It translates to CASSIRANYGYTF. The entire variable domain, with the rest obtained from reference TRBV3-1 and TRBJ1-2, is as follows: DTAVSQTPKYLVTQMGNDKSIKCEQNLGHDTMYWYKQDSKKFLKIMFSYNNKELIINETVPNRFSPKSPDKAHLNLHINSLELGDSAVYFCASSIRANYGYTFGSGTRLTVV.

This chain connects TRBV11-1 to TRBJ1-6; D ambiguous. The length of the CDR3 is 16 residues. Germline V gene sequence: CDR1 SGHAT, CDR2 FQDESV (reference sequence). V was shortened by 4 bases and J by 5 bases, with 15 bases between the two germline ends. CDR3 residues: CASSSVTTGNNSPLHF. In nucleotides, the CDR3 is TGTGCCAGCAGCTCCGTGACGACGGGCAATAATTCACCCCTCCACTTT. The entire variable domain, with the rest obtained from reference TRBV11-1 and TRBJ1-6, is as follows: EAEVAQSPRYKITEKSQAVAFWCDPISGHATLYWYRQILGQGPELLVQFQDESVVDDSQLPKDRFSAERLKGVDSTLKIQPAELGDSAMYLCASSSVTTGNNSPLHFGNGTRLTVT.

The chain couples TRBV7-6 to TRBJ2-7; 9 nucleotides match TRBD2. From germline, CDR1 is SGHVS and CDR2 FNYEAQ. CDR3 length equals 16 residues. The V gene end was trimmed by 5 bases and the J gene end by 2 bases; junction bases not matched to a gene: 10. The CDR3 protein is CASSSRIAGDAYEQYF. DNA for the CDR3: TGTGCCAGCAGCAGCCGGATAGCGGGAGACGCCTACGAGCAGTACTTC.

This clonotype was counted at least ten times. The chain has TRBV12-3 or TRBV12-4 and TRBJ1-5, with D perhaps TRBD1 (6 bases). The CDR3 sequence is 11 residues long. The V end was cut by 6 bases, the J end by 11 bases, with 11 bases between. CDR3 nucleotide sequence: TGTGCCAGCAGGCAGACAGGAGCCCAGCATTTT. This codes for CASRQTGAQHF.

The table lists this clonotype with many counts. The genes are TRBV7-9 and TRBJ2-7; D gene uncertain. CDR3 size: 14 residues. Germline values: CDR1 SEHNR, CDR2 FQNEAQ (reference sequence). Trimming left V 5 bases short and J 4 bases short, with 15 bases between. CDR3 sequence reads: CASSGVNSGYEQYF. The CDR3 coding sequence is TGTGCCAGCAGCGGGGTTAACTCCGGATACGAGCAGTACTTC.

In this sample, this clonotype turned up a few times. The chain combines TRBV5-1 with TRBJ1-6; 7 bases agree with TRBD1. J gave up 8 bases and V 3 bases, and 11 bases lay outside the gene matches. The germline V gene has CDR1 SGHRS and CDR2 YFSETQ. The CDR3 is made up of 16 amino acids. The CDR3 coding sequence is TGCGCCAGCAGCTATCGCCGACAGGGCTCGGATTCACCCCTCCACTTT. Amino acids: CASSYRRQGSDSPLHF.

This clonotype was picked up many times. The chain recombines TRBV5-5 with TRBJ2-2; D is ambiguous. The V end was cut by 1 base, the J end by 1 base, with 8 bases between. This CDR3 spans 15 amino acids. Germline V gives CDR1 SGHKS, CDR2 YYEKEE (reference sequence). This CDR3 is CASSLYGQNTGELFF. The CDR3 DNA is TGTGCCAGCAGCTTGTACGGGCAGAACACCGGGGAGCTGTTTTTT.

The rearrangement uses TRBV10-3 and TRBJ2-5; D is undetermined. V was trimmed by 7 bases and J by 2 bases, leaving 11 bases between them. The germline V gene has CDR1 ENHRY and CDR2 SYGVKD. The CDR3 loop spans 13 amino acids. The CDR3 DNA reads TGTGCCATCACCGATAGGGAACAAGAGACCCAGTACTTC. Encoded protein: CAITDREQETQYF.

The CDR3 DNA sequence: TGTGCCAGCAGTCCGGGTGAGGGGGCAACCTCCAATCAGCCCCAGCATTTT. Protein: CASSPGEGATSNQPQHF. The chain has TRBV6-1 and TRBJ1-5; the match to TRBD1 covers 7 bases. The CDR3 length is 17 residues. Germline CDR1 and CDR2: MNHNS and SASEGT. The junction had 13 bases not matched to a gene; V was cut back by 5 bases and J by 3 bases.